The 14 T cell receptor beta chains given below trace back to one sample, sequenced in a study of blood T cell repertoires in COVID-19. TCRdb's copy holds only in-frame clones and misses some; the assay was immunoSEQ multiplex PCR. The top ten clones hold about 20% of a sample with approximately 180,000 clones, more than 70% of them seen once. Sequencing was carried out using peripheral blood. These receptors all come from a person aged 70 to 85 with COVID-19, enrolled during active disease.

This chain connects TRBV5-1 to TRBJ2-7; 8 nucleotides agree with TRBD1. The CDR3 has 15 amino acids. The V and J ends lost 4 bases and 2 bases, in that order; junction bases with no gene match: 8. CDR1 is SGHRS and CDR2 is YFSETQ in the germline V gene. The CDR3 bases are TGCGCCAGCAGCCCGGACAGGGTTCAAGCCTACGAGCAGTACTTC. This gives the protein CASSPDRVQAYEQYF.

V is TRBV5-1 and J is TRBJ2-2, with a tentative D call TRBD1 (6 bases). Trimming took off 1 base at V and 2 bases at J, with 9 bases between the two ends. The CDR3 totals 15 residues. Germline assignment: CDR1 SGHRS and CDR2 YFSETQ. In nucleotides, the CDR3 is TGCGCCAGCAGCTTGCCAGGGGCCAACACCGGGGAGCTGTTTTTT. This sequence encodes CASSLPGANTGELFF.

The chain links TRBV6-2 or TRBV6-3 to TRBJ2-7; the match to TRBD2 covers 7 bases. Germline V gene sequence: CDR1 MNHEY, CDR2 SVGEGT. After removal of 6 bases from V and 2 bases from J, the junction contained 13 bases not matched to a gene. The length of the CDR3 is 16 residues. The CDR3 sequence is CASSRPPTGGAYEQYF. The CDR3 DNA sequence: TGTGCCAGCAGCCGCCCCCCCACGGGAGGAGCCTACGAGCAGTACTTC.

The J gene is TRBJ2-2, the V gene TRBV9; 16 bases are a match to TRBD2. The CDR3 extends over 19 amino acids. Germline trimming cut 3 bases from V and 1 base from J; bases unmatched to any gene: 6. The germline V gene has CDR1 SGDLS and CDR2 YYNGEE. CDR3 DNA: TGTGCCAGCAGCGGTGCAGGGACTAGCGGGAGGGTGAACACCGGGGAGCTGTTTTTT. Translation gives CASSGAGTSGRVNTGELFF.

This clone was observed a handful of times. The V call is TRBV11-2, the J call TRBJ2-7, with unresolved D. Germline V gene sequence: CDR1 SGHAT, CDR2 FQNNGV. The CDR3 sequence is 15 residues long. Trimming removed 6 bases from V and 2 bases from J, with 17 bases in between. The CDR3 DNA follows: TGTGCCAGCAGTCCTTTCCAGGTGCTTCCCTACGAGCAGTACTTC. This codes for CASSPFQVLPYEQYF.

The gene calls are TRBV25-1 and TRBJ2-6; 10 bases match TRBD1. The V segment lost 6 bases and the J segment 1 base; nucleotides outside the gene matches: 6. This CDR3 contains 17 residues. Per the germline V gene, CDR1 is MGHDK and CDR2 is SYGVNS. CDR3 loop: CASSLRDRGSGANVLTF. DNA for the CDR3: TGTGCCAGCAGCCTGCGGGACAGGGGTTCTGGGGCCAACGTCCTGACTTTC.

The chain carries TRBV5-4 and TRBJ2-3; 8 bases match TRBD1. The CDR3 covers 14 residues. Germline loops: CDR1 SGHNT, CDR2 YYREEE (reference sequence). V shed 6 bases and J 3 bases; nucleotides not matched to a gene: 6. The CDR3 loop reads CASMPGQETDTQYF. The CDR3 bases are TGTGCCAGCATGCCGGGACAGGAGACAGATACGCAGTATTTT.

This chain joins TRBV4-2 and TRBJ2-2, with 8 nucleotides matching TRBD1. V was pared by 1 base and J by 6 bases, with 10 bases of the junction left unmatched. The CDR3 extends over 17 amino acids. The germline V gene has CDR1 LGHNA and CDR2 YNFKEQ. Here the CDR3 reads CASSQVQGARTPGELFF. The CDR3 region has the DNA TGTGCCAGCAGCCAAGTTCAGGGGGCGAGGACCCCCGGGGAGCTGTTTTTT.

The chain is built from TRBV7-8 and TRBJ1-4; 8 bases are shared with TRBD1. This CDR3 spans 15 amino acids. CDR1 and CDR2 (germline): SGHVS, FQNEAQ. After removal of 5 bases from V and 5 bases from J, the junction contained 7 bases not matched to a gene. DNA of the CDR3: TGTGCCAGCAGCCCCGGACAGGGAAACAATGAAAAACTGTTTTTT. Translated: CASSPGQGNNEKLFF.

The chain is built from TRBV16 and TRBJ1-5, with D possibly being TRBD1 (5 bases). The CDR3 loop spans 14 amino acids. V was shortened by 2 bases and J by 5 bases, with 10 bases between the two germline ends. The V gene's germline CDR1 is KGHSY and CDR2 FQNENV. The DNA for the CDR3 is TGTGCCAGCAGCCAAACAGGTCCGGATCAGCCCCAGCATTTT. This encodes CASSQTGPDQPQHF.

The chain combines TRBV6-5 with TRBJ1-6; 7 bases line up with TRBD1. The CDR3 has 14 residues. In germline, CDR1 is MNHEY, CDR2 SVGAGI. V was clipped by 6 bases and J by 3 bases; unmatched bases: 2. In DNA, the CDR3 is TGTGCCAGCAGCCGACAGGGCTATAATTCACCCCTCCACTTT. This translates into CASSRQGYNSPLHF.

This clone was counted a single time. The chain employs TRBV27 and TRBJ2-7; 10 bases are a match to TRBD2. The CDR3 covers 14 residues. Trimming cost V 5 bases and J 5 bases; bases outside gene matches: 6. Looked up from germline, CDR1 is MNHEY and CDR2 is SMNVEV (reference sequence). The CDR3 coding sequence is TGTGCCAGCAGTCCGATAGCGGGAGGAAACGAGCAGTACTTC. Translating gives CASSPIAGGNEQYF.

The V call is TRBV5-6, the J call TRBJ1-6; D gene uncertain. Germline V gene sequence: CDR1 SGHDT, CDR2 YYEEEE. CDR3 length: 14 amino acids. Trimming cost V 3 bases and J 7 bases, with 11 bases left between them. The CDR3 here is CASSWRRLNSPLHF. The CDR3 DNA is TGTGCCAGCAGCTGGAGGCGGCTCAATTCACCCCTCCACTTT.

The chain combines TRBV5-1 with TRBJ2-3; 7 bases fit TRBD1. V dropped 6 bases and J dropped 4; count of bases not matched to a gene: 8. Germline-derived CDR1 and CDR2 are SGHRS and YFSETQ. There are 14 residues in the CDR3. CDR3 in DNA: TGCGCCAGCAAGGGGGCGAGGAGTGCAGATACGCAGTATTTT. Encoded protein: CASKGARSADTQYF.